Reported below is one T cell receptor (beta chain). Its antigen is as yet unknown. The data were produced by immunoSEQ multiplex PCR, yet TCRdb's version contains in-frame clones alone and is incomplete. The data show tens of thousands of clones, more than 70% seen once. The V gene end was trimmed by 6 bases and the J gene end by 2 bases; junction bases not matched to a gene: 4. There are 15 residues in the CDR3. CDR1 is SNHLY and CDR2 is FYNNEI in the germline V gene. Time point meaning: week 35, safety follow-up. Each dose of the vaccine consisted of 300 ug of mutant IDH1 20-mer peptide, with topical imiquimod. This sample is drawn from a study of a mutant IDH1 vaccine in newly diagnosed glioma. The wider study: Onset of vaccination occurred 4-6 weeks following radiotherapy alone, or with temozolomide cycles. Participants attended visit V12, the safety follow-up, at week 35, and then attended visit V13 at week 47.

This clonotype was sampled from a man between 18 and 35 years old with glioma. V and J are TRBV2 and TRBJ2-1; 10 bases fit TRBD2. This sample comprised PBMCs, obtained from a glioma patient whose treatment included an IDH1 peptide vaccine. The CDR3 loop reads CASRPTSGTYNEQFF. The CDR3 DNA sequence: TGTGCCAGCAGACCCACTAGCGGGACCTACAATGAGCAGTTCTTC.